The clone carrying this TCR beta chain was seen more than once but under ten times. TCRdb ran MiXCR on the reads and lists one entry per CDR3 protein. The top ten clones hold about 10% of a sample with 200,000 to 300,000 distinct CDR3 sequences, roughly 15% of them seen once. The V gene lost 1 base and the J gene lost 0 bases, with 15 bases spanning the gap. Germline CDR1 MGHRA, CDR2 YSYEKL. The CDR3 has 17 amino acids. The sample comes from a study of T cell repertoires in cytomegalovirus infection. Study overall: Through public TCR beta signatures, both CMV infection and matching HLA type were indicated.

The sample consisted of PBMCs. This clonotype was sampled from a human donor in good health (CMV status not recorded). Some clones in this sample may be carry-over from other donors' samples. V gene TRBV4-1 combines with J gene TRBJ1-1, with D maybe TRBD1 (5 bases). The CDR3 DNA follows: TGCGCCAGCAGCCAAGTTGGAGCAGGGACCATGAACACTGAAGCTTTCTTT. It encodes CASSQVGAGTMNTEAFF.